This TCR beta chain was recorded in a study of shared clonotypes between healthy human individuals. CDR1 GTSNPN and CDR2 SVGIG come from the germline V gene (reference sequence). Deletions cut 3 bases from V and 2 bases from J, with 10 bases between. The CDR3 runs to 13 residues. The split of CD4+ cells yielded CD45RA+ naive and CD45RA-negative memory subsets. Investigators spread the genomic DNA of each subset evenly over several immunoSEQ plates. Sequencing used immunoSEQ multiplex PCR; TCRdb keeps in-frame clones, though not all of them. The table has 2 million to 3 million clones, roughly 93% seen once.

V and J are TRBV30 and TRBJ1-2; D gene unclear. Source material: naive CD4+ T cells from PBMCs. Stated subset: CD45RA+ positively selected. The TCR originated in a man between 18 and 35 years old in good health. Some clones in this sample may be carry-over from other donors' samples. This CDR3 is CAWRKDENYGYTF. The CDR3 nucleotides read TGTGCCTGGAGAAAAGATGAGAACTATGGCTACACCTTC.